This T cell receptor (beta chain) emerged from a study of blood T cell repertoires in COVID-19. Looking at the study overall: T cells, B-cell-depleted T cells, or PBMCs supplied cDNA or gDNA.

The CDR3 totals 13 residues. V shed 2 bases, J shed 4 bases, and the junction held 1 base outside the gene matches. In the original analysis: Reference gene primer amplification in the assay estimated nucleated cell counts. Measured with immunoSEQ multiplex PCR; TCRdb has only the in-frame clones, and not every one. V and J calls and clone size are given by that table; D and trimming were obtained from the DNA. The sample comprises roughly 190,000 clones, about 81% of which are singletons, and approximately 15% rests with the top ten. This receptor was obtained from a man in his thirties or forties with active or convalescent COVID-19. The J gene is TRBJ1-2, the V gene TRBV12-3 or TRBV12-4; 7 bases are shared with TRBD1. The sample taken for sequencing was peripheral blood. Here the CDR3 reads CASSLTGAYGYTF. The CDR3 coding sequence is TGTGCCAGCAGTTTAACAGGGGCCTATGGCTACACCTTC.